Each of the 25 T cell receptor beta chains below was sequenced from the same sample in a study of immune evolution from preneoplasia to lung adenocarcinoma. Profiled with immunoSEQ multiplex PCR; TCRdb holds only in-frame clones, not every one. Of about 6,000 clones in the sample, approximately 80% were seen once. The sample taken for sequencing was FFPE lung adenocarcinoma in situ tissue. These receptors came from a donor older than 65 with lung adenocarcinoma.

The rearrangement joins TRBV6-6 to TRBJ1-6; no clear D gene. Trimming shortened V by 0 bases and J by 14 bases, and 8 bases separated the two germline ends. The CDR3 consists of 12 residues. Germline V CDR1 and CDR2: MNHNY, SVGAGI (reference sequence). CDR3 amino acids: CASSYSISSLHF. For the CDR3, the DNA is TGTGCCAGCAGTTACTCGATTTCCTCCCTCCACTTT.

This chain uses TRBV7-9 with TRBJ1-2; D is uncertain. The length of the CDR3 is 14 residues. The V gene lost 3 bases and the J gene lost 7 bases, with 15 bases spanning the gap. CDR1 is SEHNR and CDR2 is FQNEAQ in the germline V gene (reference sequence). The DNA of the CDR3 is TGTGCCAGCAGCTTTATGCAGGAAACTTTTGGCTACACCTTC. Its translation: CASSFMQETFGYTF.

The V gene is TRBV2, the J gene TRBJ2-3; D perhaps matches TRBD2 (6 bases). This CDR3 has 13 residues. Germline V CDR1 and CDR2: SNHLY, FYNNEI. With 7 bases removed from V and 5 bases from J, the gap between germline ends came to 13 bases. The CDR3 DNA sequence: TGTGCCAGCACGGAGGGGCAGGGAGATACGCAGTATTTT. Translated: CASTEGQGDTQYF.

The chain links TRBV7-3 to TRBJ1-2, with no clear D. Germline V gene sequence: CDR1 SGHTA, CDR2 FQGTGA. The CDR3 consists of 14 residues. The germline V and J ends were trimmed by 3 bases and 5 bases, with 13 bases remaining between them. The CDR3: CASSFERTDYGYTF. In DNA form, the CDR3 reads TGTGCCAGCAGCTTCGAAAGGACCGATTATGGCTACACCTTC.

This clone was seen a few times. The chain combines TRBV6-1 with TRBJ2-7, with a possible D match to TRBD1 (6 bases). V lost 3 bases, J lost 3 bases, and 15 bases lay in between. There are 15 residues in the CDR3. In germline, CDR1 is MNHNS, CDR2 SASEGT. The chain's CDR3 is CASSESVGGVYEQYF. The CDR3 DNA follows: TGTGCCAGCAGTGAGTCCGTAGGGGGAGTCTACGAGCAGTACTTC.

The CDR3 protein is CASRPPLRTGRGNTEAFF. CDR3 coding DNA: TGTGCCAGCCGCCCGCCCCTAAGGACAGGGAGAGGGAACACTGAAGCTTTCTTT. This rearrangement joins TRBV27 to TRBJ1-1, with TRBD1 matching 8 bases. The germline CDR1 and CDR2 sequences are MNHEY and SMNVEV (reference sequence). The CDR3 is 18 residues long. After removal of 8 bases from V and 1 base from J, the junction contained 18 bases not matched to a gene.

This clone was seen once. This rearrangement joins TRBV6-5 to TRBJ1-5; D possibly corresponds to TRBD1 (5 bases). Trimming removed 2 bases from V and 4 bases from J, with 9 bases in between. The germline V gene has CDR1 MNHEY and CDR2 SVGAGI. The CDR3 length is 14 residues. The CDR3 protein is CASSYDRLNQPQHF. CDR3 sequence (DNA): TGTGCCAGCAGTTACGACAGACTTAATCAGCCCCAGCATTTT.

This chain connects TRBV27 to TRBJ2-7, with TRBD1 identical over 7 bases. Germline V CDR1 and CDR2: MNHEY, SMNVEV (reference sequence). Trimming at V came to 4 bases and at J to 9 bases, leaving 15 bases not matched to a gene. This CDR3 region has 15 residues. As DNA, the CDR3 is TGTGCCAGCAGTTCACTTCGGGACAGTCGGCCGTGGCAGTACTTC. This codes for CASSSLRDSRPWQYF.

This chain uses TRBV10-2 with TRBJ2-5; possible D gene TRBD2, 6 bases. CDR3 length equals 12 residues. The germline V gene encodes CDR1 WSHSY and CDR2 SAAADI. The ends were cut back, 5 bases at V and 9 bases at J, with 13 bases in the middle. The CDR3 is CASSLSWGAQYF. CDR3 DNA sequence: TGCGCCAGCAGTTTGTCCTGGGGGGCCCAGTACTTC.

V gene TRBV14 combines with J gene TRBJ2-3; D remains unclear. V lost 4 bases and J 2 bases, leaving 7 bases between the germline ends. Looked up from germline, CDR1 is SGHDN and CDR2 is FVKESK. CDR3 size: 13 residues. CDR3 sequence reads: CASSPMLTDTQYF. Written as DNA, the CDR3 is TGTGCCAGCAGCCCCATGCTCACAGATACGCAGTATTTT. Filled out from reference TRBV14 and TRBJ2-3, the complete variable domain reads EAGVTQFPSHSVIEKGQTVTLRCDPISGHDNLYWYRRVMGKEIKFLLHFVKESKQDESGMPNNRFLAERTGGTYSTLKVQPAELEDSGVYFCASSPMLTDTQYFGPGTRLTVL.

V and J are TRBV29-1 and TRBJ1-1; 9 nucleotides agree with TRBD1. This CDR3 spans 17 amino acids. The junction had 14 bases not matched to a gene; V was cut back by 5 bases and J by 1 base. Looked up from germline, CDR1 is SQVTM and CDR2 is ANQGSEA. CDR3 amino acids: CSVRNRPGTGTNTEAFF. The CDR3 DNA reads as TGCAGCGTTCGCAATCGTCCCGGGACAGGGACGAACACTGAAGCTTTCTTT.

The CDR3 nucleotides are TGTGCCAGCAGCTTGTTGCAGGGGGCGATTGGCTACACCTTC. Encoded protein: CASSLLQGAIGYTF. The rearrangement links TRBV5-5 to TRBJ1-2; 8 bases map to TRBD1. V trimming: 1 base; J trimming: 7 bases; junction bases outside the gene matches: 6. Germline-derived CDR1 and CDR2 are SGHKS and YYEKEE (reference sequence). The CDR3 totals 14 residues.

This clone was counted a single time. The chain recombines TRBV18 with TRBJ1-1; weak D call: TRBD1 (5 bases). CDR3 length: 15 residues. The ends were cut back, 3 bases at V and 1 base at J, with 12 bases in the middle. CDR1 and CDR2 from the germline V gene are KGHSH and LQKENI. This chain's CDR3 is CASSPGAERNTEAFF. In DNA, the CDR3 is TGTGCCAGCTCACCTGGGGCAGAAAGGAACACTGAAGCTTTCTTT.

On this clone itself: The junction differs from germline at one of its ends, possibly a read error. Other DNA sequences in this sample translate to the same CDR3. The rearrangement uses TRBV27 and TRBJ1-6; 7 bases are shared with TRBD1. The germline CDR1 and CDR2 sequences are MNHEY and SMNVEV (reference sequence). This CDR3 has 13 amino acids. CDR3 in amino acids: CASSFDRDSPLHF. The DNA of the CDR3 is TGTGCCAGCAGTTTCGACAGGGATTCGCCCCTCCACTTT.

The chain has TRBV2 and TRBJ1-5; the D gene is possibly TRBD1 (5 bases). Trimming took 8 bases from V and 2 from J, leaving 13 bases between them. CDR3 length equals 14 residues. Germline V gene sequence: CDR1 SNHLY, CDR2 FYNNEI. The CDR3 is CASLLGGGNQPQHF. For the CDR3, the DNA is TGTGCCAGCCTACTGGGAGGGGGCAATCAGCCCCAGCATTTT.

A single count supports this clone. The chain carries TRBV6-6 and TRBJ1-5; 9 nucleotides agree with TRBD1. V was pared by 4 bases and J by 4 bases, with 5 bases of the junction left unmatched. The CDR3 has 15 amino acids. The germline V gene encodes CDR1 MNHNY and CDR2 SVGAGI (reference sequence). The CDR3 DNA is TGTGCCAGCAGTTCCGGGACAGGGAAGAATCAGCCCCAGCATTTT. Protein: CASSSGTGKNQPQHF.

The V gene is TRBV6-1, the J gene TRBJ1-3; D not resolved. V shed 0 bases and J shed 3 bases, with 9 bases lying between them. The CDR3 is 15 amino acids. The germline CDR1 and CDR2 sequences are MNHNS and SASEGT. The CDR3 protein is CASSEAPWSGNTIYF. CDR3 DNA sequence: TGTGCCAGCAGTGAAGCCCCATGGAGTGGAAACACCATATATTTT.

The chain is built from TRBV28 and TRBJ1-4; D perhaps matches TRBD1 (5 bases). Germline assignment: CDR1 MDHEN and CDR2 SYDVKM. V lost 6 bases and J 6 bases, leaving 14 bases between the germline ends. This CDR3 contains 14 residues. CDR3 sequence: CASSGDVADEKLFF. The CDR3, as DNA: TGTGCCAGCAGCGGGGACGTCGCGGATGAAAAACTGTTTTTT.

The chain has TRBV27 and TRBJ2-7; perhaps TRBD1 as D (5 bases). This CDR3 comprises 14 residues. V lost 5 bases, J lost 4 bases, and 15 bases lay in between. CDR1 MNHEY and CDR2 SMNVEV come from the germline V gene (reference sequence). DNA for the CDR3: TGTGCCAGCAGTCCTACAGGAGATGGGTACGAGCAGTACTTC. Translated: CASSPTGDGYEQYF.

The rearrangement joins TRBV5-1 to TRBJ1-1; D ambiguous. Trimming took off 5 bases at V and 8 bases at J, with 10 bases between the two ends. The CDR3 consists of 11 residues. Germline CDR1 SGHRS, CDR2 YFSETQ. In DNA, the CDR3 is TGCGCCAGCAGTGAAAGGTTCGAAGCTTTCTTT. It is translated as CASSERFEAFF.

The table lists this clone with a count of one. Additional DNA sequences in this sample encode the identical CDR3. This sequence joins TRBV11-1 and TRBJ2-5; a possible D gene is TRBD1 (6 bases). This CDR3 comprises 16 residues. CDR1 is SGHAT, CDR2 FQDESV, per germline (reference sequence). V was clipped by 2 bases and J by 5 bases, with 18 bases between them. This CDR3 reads CASSLIQGQGKETQYF. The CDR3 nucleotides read TGTGCCAGCAGCTTAATCCAAGGGCAGGGGAAGGAGACCCAGTACTTC.

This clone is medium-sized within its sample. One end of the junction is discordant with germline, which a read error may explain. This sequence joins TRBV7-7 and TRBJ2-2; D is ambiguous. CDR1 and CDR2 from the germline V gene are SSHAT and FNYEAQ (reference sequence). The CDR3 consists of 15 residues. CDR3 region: CASSLMGYGAGELFF. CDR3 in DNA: TGTGCTAGCAGCTTAATGGGGTACGGCGCCGGGGAGCTGTTTTTT.

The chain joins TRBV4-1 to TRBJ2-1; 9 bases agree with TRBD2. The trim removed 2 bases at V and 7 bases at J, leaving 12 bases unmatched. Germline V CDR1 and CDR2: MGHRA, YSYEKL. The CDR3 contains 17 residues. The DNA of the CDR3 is TGCGCCAGCAGCCAATCCCTTGGGCGGGAGGGAGTTAATGAGCAGTTCTTC. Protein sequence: CASSQSLGREGVNEQFF.

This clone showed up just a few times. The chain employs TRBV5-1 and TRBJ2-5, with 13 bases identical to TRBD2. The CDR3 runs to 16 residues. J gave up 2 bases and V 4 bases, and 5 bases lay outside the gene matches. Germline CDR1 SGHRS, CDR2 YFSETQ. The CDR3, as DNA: TGCGCCAGCAGCCCCGGGACTAGCGGGGTACAAGAGACCCAGTACTTC. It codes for CASSPGTSGVQETQYF.

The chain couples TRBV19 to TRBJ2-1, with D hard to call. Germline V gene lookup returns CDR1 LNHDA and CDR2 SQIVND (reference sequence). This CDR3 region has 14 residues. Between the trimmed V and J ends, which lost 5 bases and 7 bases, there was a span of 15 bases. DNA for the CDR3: TGTGCCAGTAGTTCGACGACGGAGTATAATGAGCAGTTCTTC. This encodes CASSSTTEYNEQFF.